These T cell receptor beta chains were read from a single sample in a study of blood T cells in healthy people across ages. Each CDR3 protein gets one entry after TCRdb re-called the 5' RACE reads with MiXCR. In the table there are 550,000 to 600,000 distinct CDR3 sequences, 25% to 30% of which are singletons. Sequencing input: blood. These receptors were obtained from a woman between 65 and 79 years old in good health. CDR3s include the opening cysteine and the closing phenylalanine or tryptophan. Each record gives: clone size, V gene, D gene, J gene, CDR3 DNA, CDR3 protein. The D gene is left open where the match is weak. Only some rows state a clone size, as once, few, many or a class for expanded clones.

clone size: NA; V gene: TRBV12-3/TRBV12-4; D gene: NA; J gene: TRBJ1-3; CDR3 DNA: TGTGCCAGCAGTCTGGGAGTAGGGAGGGGAAACACCATATATTTT; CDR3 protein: CASSLGVGRGNTIYF
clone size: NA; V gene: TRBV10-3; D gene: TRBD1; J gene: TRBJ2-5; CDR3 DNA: TGTGCCATCAGCGGGTGGGACAGGGCGGGAATGAAGACCCAGTACTTC; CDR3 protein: CAISGWDRAGMKTQYF
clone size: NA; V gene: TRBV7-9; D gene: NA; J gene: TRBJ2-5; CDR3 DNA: TGTGCCAGCAGCTTCCGCGACCAAGAGACCCAGTACTTC; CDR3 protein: CASSFRDQETQYF
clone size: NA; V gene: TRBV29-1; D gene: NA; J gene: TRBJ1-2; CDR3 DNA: TGCAGCGTTGAGCCTGGGGCGGACTATGGCTACACCTTC; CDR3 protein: CSVEPGADYGYTF
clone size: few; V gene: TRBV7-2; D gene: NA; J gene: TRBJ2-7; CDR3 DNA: TGTGCCAGCAGCTTGGAGGGGCTGGGCGAGCAGTACTTC; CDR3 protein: CASSLEGLGEQYF
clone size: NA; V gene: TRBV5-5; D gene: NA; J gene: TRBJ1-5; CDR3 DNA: TGTGCCAGCAGCTTGTGGGGGGCGGATCAGCCCCAGCATTTT; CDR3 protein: CASSLWGADQPQHF
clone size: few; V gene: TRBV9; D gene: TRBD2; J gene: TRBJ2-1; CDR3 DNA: TGTGCCAGCAGCGCCACTAGCGGATACAGCAATGAGCAGTTCTTC; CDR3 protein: CASSATSGYSNEQFF
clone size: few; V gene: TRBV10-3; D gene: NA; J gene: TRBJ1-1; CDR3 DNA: TGTGCCATCAGTGAGTCGCTTTACGGGTCCACTGAAGCTTTCTTT; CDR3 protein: CAISESLYGSTEAFF
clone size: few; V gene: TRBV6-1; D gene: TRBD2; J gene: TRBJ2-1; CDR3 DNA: TGTGCCAGCAGTAAAAGCCGGGGGGGCGGCGCCGGGGATGAGCAGTTCTTC; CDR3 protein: CASSKSRGGGAGDEQFF
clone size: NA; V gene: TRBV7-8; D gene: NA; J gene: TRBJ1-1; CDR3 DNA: TGTGCCAGCAGCTTAGTTCTGGCAGGGCGTACTGAAGCTTTCTTT; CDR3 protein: CASSLVLAGRTEAFF
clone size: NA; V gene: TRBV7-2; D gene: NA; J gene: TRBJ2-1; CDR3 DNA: TGTGCCAGCAGCGTATCTGGAGGGAGAGTCGATGAGCAGTTCTTC; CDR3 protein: CASSVSGGRVDEQFF
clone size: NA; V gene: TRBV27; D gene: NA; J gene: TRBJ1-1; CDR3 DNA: TGTGCCAGCAATAGTCCGGGTAGGACTGAAGCTTTCTTT; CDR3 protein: CASNSPGRTEAFF
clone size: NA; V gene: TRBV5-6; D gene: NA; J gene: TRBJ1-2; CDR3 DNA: TGTGCCAGCAGCAAACGGGCAGCTAGATATGGCTACACCTTC; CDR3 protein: CASSKRAARYGYTF
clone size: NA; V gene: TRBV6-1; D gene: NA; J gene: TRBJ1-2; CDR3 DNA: TGTGCCAGCAGTGAACCCGGGAATAACTATGGCTACACCTTC; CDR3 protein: CASSEPGNNYGYTF
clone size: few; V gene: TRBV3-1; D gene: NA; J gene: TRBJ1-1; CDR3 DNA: TGTGCCAGCAGCCAAGGAGGCAGGGGAACTGAAGCTTTCTTT; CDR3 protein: CASSQGGRGTEAFF
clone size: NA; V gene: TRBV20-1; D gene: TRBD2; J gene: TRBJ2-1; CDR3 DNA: TGCAGTGCTAGAGAGAGGAGCGGGAGGGCCTACAATGAGCAGTTCTTC; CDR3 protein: CSARERSGRAYNEQFF
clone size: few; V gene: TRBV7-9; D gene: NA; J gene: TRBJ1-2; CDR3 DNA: TGTGCCAGCAGCTTATCTCCCACCAGCCGCTATGGCTACACCTTC; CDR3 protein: CASSLSPTSRYGYTF
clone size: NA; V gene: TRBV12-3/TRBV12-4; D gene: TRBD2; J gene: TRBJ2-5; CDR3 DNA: TGTGCCAGCAGTTCACTAGCGGGGGTAGAGCAGTACTTC; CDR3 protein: CASSSLAGVEQYF
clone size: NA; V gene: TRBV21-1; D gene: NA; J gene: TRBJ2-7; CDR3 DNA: TGTGCCAGCACCCTATCGACAGGCTACGAGCAGTACTTC; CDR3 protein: CASTLSTGYEQYF
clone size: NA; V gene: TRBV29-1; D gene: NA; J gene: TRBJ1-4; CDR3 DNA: TGCAGCGTTGCGGCAGGAACTAATGAAAAACTGTTTTTT; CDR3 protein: CSVAAGTNEKLFF
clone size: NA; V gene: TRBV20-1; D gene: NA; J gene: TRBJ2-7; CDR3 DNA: TGCAGTGCTAGCGGGGGGCTTAACTCCTACGAGCAGTACTTC; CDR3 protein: CSASGGLNSYEQYF
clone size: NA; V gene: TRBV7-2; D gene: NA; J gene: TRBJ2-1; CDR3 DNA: TGTGCCAGCAGCTACGGAAAATACAATGAGCAGTTCTTC; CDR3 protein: CASSYGKYNEQFF
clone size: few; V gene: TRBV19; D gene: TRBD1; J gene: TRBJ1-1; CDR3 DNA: TGTGCCAGCCGACAGGGCGGGTTGGGCACTGAAGCTTTCTTT; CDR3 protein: CASRQGGLGTEAFF
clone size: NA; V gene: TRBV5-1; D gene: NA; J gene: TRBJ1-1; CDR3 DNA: TGCGCCAGCAGCTTGTCAGGGGATCGGACTGAAGCTTTCTTT; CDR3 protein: CASSLSGDRTEAFF
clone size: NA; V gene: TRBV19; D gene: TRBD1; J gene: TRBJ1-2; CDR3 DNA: TGTGCCAGCCGCCCGGACAGGGGTCGGGATAACTATGGCTACACCTTC; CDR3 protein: CASRPDRGRDNYGYTF
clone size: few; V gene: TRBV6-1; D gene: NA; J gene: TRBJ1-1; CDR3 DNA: TGTGCCAGCAGTGAAGCCCTAATCGGGAGTGAAGCTTTCTTT; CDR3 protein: CASSEALIGSEAFF
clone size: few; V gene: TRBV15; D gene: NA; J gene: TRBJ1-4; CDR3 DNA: TGTGCCACCAGCAGAGATCGGGCCTTCGAAAAACTGTTTTTT; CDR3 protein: CATSRDRAFEKLFF
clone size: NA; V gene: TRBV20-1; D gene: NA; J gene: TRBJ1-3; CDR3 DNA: TGCAGTGCTCCATCACCCAGGGGATTTAGGGACACCATATATTTT; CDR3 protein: CSAPSPRGFRDTIYF
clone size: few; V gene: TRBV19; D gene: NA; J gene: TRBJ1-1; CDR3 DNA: TGTGCCAGTAGTATTTCTTGGGGAACTGAAGCTTTCTTT; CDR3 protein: CASSISWGTEAFF
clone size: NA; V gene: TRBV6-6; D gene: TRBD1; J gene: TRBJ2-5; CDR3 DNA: TGTGCCAGCAGTTTGGGACAGCACGAGACCCAGTACTTC; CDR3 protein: CASSLGQHETQYF